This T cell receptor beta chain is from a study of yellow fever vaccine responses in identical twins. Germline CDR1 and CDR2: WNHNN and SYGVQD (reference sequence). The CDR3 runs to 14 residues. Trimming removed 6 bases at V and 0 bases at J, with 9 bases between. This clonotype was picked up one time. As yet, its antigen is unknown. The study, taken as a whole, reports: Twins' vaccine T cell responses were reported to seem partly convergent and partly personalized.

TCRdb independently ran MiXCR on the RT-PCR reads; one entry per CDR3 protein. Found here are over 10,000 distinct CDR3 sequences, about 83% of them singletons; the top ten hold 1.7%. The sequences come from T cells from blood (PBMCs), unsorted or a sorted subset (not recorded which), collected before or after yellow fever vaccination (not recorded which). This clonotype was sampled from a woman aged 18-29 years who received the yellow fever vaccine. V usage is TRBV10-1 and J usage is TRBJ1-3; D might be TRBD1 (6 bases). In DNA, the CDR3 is TGCGCCAGCAGCCGGGACACCTCTGGAAACACCATATATTTT. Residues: CASSRDTSGNTIYF.